These 18 T cell receptor beta chains came from one sample sequenced in a study of blood T cell repertoires in COVID-19. Clones were read by immunoSEQ multiplex PCR, and TCRdb kept only the in-frame ones, dropping some. Among 320,000 or so clones listed, 80% to 90% were seen once. The specimen sequenced was PBMCs or T cells enriched from blood (not recorded which). Receptors were obtained from a young man who had recovered from COVID-19.

V usage is TRBV28 and J usage is TRBJ1-2; 7 positions agree with TRBD1. V shed 3 bases, J shed 4 bases, and the junction held 5 bases outside the gene matches. This CDR3 spans 14 amino acids. Looked up from germline, CDR1 is MDHEN and CDR2 is SYDVKM. DNA of the CDR3: TGTGCCAGCAGTTTCGTTTCAGGGGGCTATGGCTACACCTTC. It translates to CASSFVSGGYGYTF.

The J gene is TRBJ2-7, the V gene TRBV10-1; TRBD1 matches 7 bases. Germline values: CDR1 WNHNN, CDR2 SYGVQD (reference sequence). The ends lost 4 bases at V and 3 bases at J; junction bases unmatched: 0. This CDR3 has 12 residues. The CDR3 nucleotides read TGCGCCAGCAGTGGACAGGGCTACGAGCAGTACTTC. Translating gives CASSGQGYEQYF.

The rearrangement links TRBV19 to TRBJ1-3, with TRBD1 identical over 7 bases. The CDR3 sequence is 15 residues long. Trimming took 3 bases from V and 3 from J; bases not matched to a gene: 5. Looked up from germline, CDR1 is LNHDA and CDR2 is SQIVND (reference sequence). This CDR3 is CASSISQGSGNTIYF. CDR3 nucleotides: TGTGCCAGTAGTATCTCACAGGGGAGTGGAAACACCATATATTTT.

This chain connects TRBV28 to TRBJ1-3; no firm D call. Germline loops: CDR1 MDHEN, CDR2 SYDVKM. This CDR3 comprises 13 residues. V was pared by 10 bases and J by 0 bases, with 10 bases between. The CDR3 DNA sequence: TGTGCCACCTCTATGAGCTCTGGAAACACCATATATTTT. It is translated as CATSMSSGNTIYF.

The genes are TRBV9 and TRBJ2-1; 7 nucleotides line up with TRBD2. There are 15 residues in the CDR3. From germline, CDR1 is SGDLS and CDR2 YYNGEE. V was pared by 4 bases and J by 0 bases, with 4 bases of the junction left unmatched. CDR3 nucleotides: TGTGCCAGCAGCCCCCGGACTAGCTCCTACAATGAGCAGTTCTTC. It translates to CASSPRTSSYNEQFF.

This rearrangement joins TRBV30 to TRBJ2-5, with D possibly being TRBD2 (5 bases). CDR1 GTSNPN and CDR2 SVGIG come from the germline V gene (reference sequence). The CDR3 runs 13 residues. CDR3 sequence: CATYPRGQETQYF. The DNA of the CDR3 is TGTGCGACTTACCCCCGGGGCCAAGAGACCCAGTACTTC.

The chain employs TRBV6-5 and TRBJ2-3; 8 nucleotides line up with TRBD2. The CDR3 runs to 14 residues. CDR1 and CDR2 (germline): MNHEY, SVGAGI. With 11 bases clipped from V and 3 bases from J, the junction kept 10 bases outside the gene matches. CDR3 protein: CADDRTSGTDTQYF. In DNA form, the CDR3 reads TGTGCCGACGATCGAACTAGCGGAACAGATACGCAGTATTTT.

V usage is TRBV6-5 and J usage is TRBJ2-7; 8 bases fit TRBD1. The CDR3 sequence is 16 residues long. Germline V lookup: CDR1 MNHEY, CDR2 SVGAGI. Trimming removed 0 bases from V and 0 bases from J; junction bases left unmatched: 4. DNA of the CDR3: TGTGCCAGCAGTTACTCGACAGGGGAGAGCTCCTACGAGCAGTACTTC. Its translation: CASSYSTGESSYEQYF.

V and J are TRBV3-1 (or the pseudogene TRBV3-2) and TRBJ1-2; TRBD1 is a possible D gene (6 bases). Germline CDR1 reads LGHDT; CDR2 reads YNNKEL (reference sequence). Trimming took off 1 base at V and 8 bases at J, with 11 bases between the two ends. The CDR3 totals 13 residues. CDR3 coding DNA: TGTGCCAGCAGCCAAGGACAGGAACGGGGCTACACCTTC. Translated: CASSQGQERGYTF.

This rearrangement joins TRBV3-1 (or the pseudogene TRBV3-2) to TRBJ1-1; 8 positions agree with TRBD1. This CDR3 has 15 residues. V shed 3 bases and J 5 bases; nucleotides not matched to a gene: 8. Germline V gives CDR1 LGHDT, CDR2 YNNKEL (reference sequence). The CDR3 bases are TGTGCCAGCAGCCAGGGGGGGACAGGAGGAACTGAAGCTTTCTTT. Translation: CASSQGGTGGTEAFF.

This sequence joins TRBV5-1 and TRBJ2-7, with 12 nucleotides matching TRBD1. Germline lookup yields CDR1 SGHRS and CDR2 YFSETQ. Trimming at V came to 3 bases and at J to 6 bases, leaving 4 bases not matched to a gene. The CDR3 totals 14 residues. The CDR3 DNA reads as TGCGCCAGCAGCTGGGGACAGGGGGCGGTCGAGCAGTACTTC. It translates to CASSWGQGAVEQYF.

The rearrangement links TRBV2 to TRBJ2-1; maybe TRBD2 (6 bases). Germline loops: CDR1 SNHLY, CDR2 FYNNEI. V gave up 0 bases and J gave up 9 bases, with 18 bases separating them. This CDR3 is built from 16 residues. CDR3 protein: CASSEATSPRVGEQFF. CDR3 nucleotide sequence: TGTGCCAGCAGTGAAGCAACTAGCCCCAGGGTGGGTGAGCAGTTCTTC.

The chain couples TRBV5-4 to TRBJ2-1; D perhaps matches TRBD2 (5 bases). Per the germline V gene, CDR1 is SGHNT and CDR2 is YYREEE (reference sequence). This CDR3 region has 15 residues. V lost 1 base to trimming and J lost 0 bases, with 8 bases between them. The DNA of the CDR3 is TGTGCCAGCAGCTTGATCGGAGGCTCCTACAATGAGCAGTTCTTC. This translates into CASSLIGGSYNEQFF.

The CDR3 nucleotides are TGTGCCAGCTCACTGACAGGCAACCGTAACTATGGCTACACCTTC. It codes for CASSLTGNRNYGYTF. The rearrangement uses TRBV18 and TRBJ1-2, with a tentative D call TRBD1 (6 bases). The CDR3 has 15 residues. Per the germline V gene, CDR1 is KGHSH and CDR2 is LQKENI. Trimming took off 4 bases at V and 1 base at J, with 13 bases between the two ends.

The chain couples TRBV27 to TRBJ1-1, with a possible D match to TRBD1 (6 bases). Germline assignment: CDR1 MNHEY and CDR2 SMNVEV (reference sequence). This CDR3 has 15 amino acids. The V gene lost 6 bases and the J gene lost 1 base, with 15 bases spanning the gap. The CDR3 DNA reads TGTGCCAGCAGCCCCATCGACAGGCGGAACACTGAAGCTTTCTTT. Protein product: CASSPIDRRNTEAFF.

In this sample, this clone turned up once. V is TRBV9 and J is TRBJ2-3; 11 nucleotides align to TRBD2. CDR1 and CDR2 (germline): SGDLS, YYNGEE. Trimming removed 1 base from V and 6 bases from J; junction bases left unmatched: 10. This CDR3 region has 17 residues. DNA for the CDR3: TGTGCCAGCAGCGTATACCTAGCGGGGGGCTCCCGCGATACGCAGTATTTT. This gives the protein CASSVYLAGGSRDTQYF.

The V call is TRBV28, the J call TRBJ1-5; tentative D call: TRBD1 (5 bases). Trimming removed 8 bases from V and 2 bases from J, with 22 bases in between. The CDR3 runs to 17 residues. Germline CDR1 MDHEN, CDR2 SYDVKM. CDR3 nucleotides: TGTGCCAGCCTTTCGACCCGAAGGGGAACTGGCAATCAGCCCCAGCATTTT. It encodes CASLSTRRGTGNQPQHF.

The genes are TRBV6-5 and TRBJ1-5; D is undetermined. CDR1 MNHEY and CDR2 SVGAGI come from the germline V gene. The V and J ends lost 6 bases and 0 bases respectively, with 9 bases between them. This CDR3 region has 14 residues. CDR3 nucleotides: TGTGCCAGCAGCCGGACTATTAGCAATCAGCCCCAGCATTTT. Protein product: CASSRTISNQPQHF.